Listed below are T cell receptor beta chains from one sample, sequenced in a study of STAT3 mutations in large granular lymphocyte leukemia. Clones were read by immunoSEQ multiplex PCR, and TCRdb kept only the in-frame ones, dropping some. Among about 5,700 clones listed, 77% were seen once. Sequencing was done on a sample of peripheral blood mononuclear cells. The receptors were sampled from a man in his forties or fifties with T-cell large granular lymphocyte leukemia. Some clones in this sample may be carry-over from other donors' samples. The CDR3 runs from the conserved cysteine through the conserved F or W. Each record gives: CDR3 DNA, CDR3 protein, J gene, V gene, clone size, D gene. A D gene is named only where the DNA matches it firmly. Clone size is given for some rows only: seen once, a few or many times, or a class if the clone is expanded.

CDR3 DNA: TGTGCCAGCAGCCAAGGGCAGCACGGGAGTGAGACCCAGTACTTC; CDR3 protein: CASSQGQHGSETQYF; J gene: TRBJ2-5; V gene: TRBV4-2; clone size: .; D gene: .
CDR3 DNA: TGTGCCAGCAGCCCCCATGCGACAGGGACCTACAATGAGCAGTTCTTC; CDR3 protein: CASSPHATGTYNEQFF; J gene: TRBJ2-1; V gene: TRBV7-2; clone size: once; D gene: TRBD1
CDR3 DNA: TGTGCCAGCAGTTACTCGCTTGGACGGAAAGAGACCCAGTACTTC; CDR3 protein: CASSYSLGRKETQYF; J gene: TRBJ2-5; V gene: TRBV6-5; clone size: .; D gene: .
CDR3 DNA: TGTGCCAGCAGTTTGTTAGGGACAGGGTTAGGCTACACCTTC; CDR3 protein: CASSLLGTGLGYTF; J gene: TRBJ1-2; V gene: TRBV27; clone size: .; D gene: TRBD1
CDR3 DNA: TGCGCCAGCAGCTTGGGAGTTTTAGCGCAGACAAACGAGCAGTACTTC; CDR3 protein: CASSLGVLAQTNEQYF; J gene: TRBJ2-7; V gene: TRBV5-1; clone size: .; D gene: .
CDR3 DNA: TGTGCCAGCAGCTTAGTACGGTCTGGCTACACCTTC; CDR3 protein: CASSLVRSGYTF; J gene: TRBJ1-2; V gene: TRBV13; clone size: few; D gene: .
CDR3 DNA: TGTGCCAGCAACGCTGAAACCGGGGCCTACGAGCAGTACTTC; CDR3 protein: CASNAETGAYEQYF; J gene: TRBJ2-7; V gene: TRBV25-1; clone size: .; D gene: .
CDR3 DNA: TGTGCCAGCAGCTTCAAAAGGAGGGCCCTAGATACGCAGTATTTT; CDR3 protein: CASSFKRRALDTQYF; J gene: TRBJ2-3; V gene: TRBV4-2; clone size: .; D gene: .
CDR3 DNA: TGTGCCAGCTGGGGACTTAAGGGTCTCGAGCAGTACTTC; CDR3 protein: CASWGLKGLEQYF; J gene: TRBJ2-7; V gene: TRBV2; clone size: .; D gene: .
CDR3 DNA: TGTGCCAGCACCCGTGCTAGCACAGATACGCAGTATTTT; CDR3 protein: CASTRASTDTQYF; J gene: TRBJ2-3; V gene: TRBV6-1; clone size: .; D gene: .
CDR3 DNA: TGTGCCAGCAGACAACAGGGGCGGAACACCGGGGAGCTGTTTTTT; CDR3 protein: CASRQQGRNTGELFF; J gene: TRBJ2-2; V gene: TRBV7-9; clone size: .; D gene: TRBD1
CDR3 DNA: TGTGCCAGCAGCTTACAAAACACTGAAGCTTTCTTT; CDR3 protein: CASSLQNTEAFF; J gene: TRBJ1-1; V gene: TRBV7-8; clone size: .; D gene: .
CDR3 DNA: TGTGCCAGCAGTTTACCCTCCGCGGGGAAGCAGTTCTTC; CDR3 protein: CASSLPSAGKQFF; J gene: TRBJ2-1; V gene: TRBV28; clone size: .; D gene: .
CDR3 DNA: TGTGCCAGCAGTGCCCTGGGACAGGGCCCCTACAATGAGCAGTTCTTC; CDR3 protein: CASSALGQGPYNEQFF; J gene: TRBJ2-1; V gene: TRBV6-4; clone size: .; D gene: TRBD1
CDR3 DNA: TGTGCCAGCAGCTTAGCGACGGGGGTTAATGAAAAACTGTTTTTT; CDR3 protein: CASSLATGVNEKLFF; J gene: TRBJ1-4; V gene: TRBV7-2; clone size: .; D gene: .
CDR3 DNA: TGTGCCAGCAGTCGACAGGGTTACAATGAGCAGTTCTTC; CDR3 protein: CASSRQGYNEQFF; J gene: TRBJ2-1; V gene: TRBV6-5; clone size: .; D gene: TRBD1
CDR3 DNA: TGTGCCAGCAGTGCGAGGGAATTAGGAACTGAAGCTTTCTTT; CDR3 protein: CASSARELGTEAFF; J gene: TRBJ1-1; V gene: TRBV27; clone size: .; D gene: .
CDR3 DNA: TGTGCCCTAGCATGGCAGGGGAACACTGAAGCTTTCTTT; CDR3 protein: CALAWQGNTEAFF; J gene: TRBJ1-1; V gene: TRBV7-9; clone size: once; D gene: .
CDR3 DNA: TGTGCCTGGAGGACAGGGGTCCTCGAGCAGTACTTC; CDR3 protein: CAWRTGVLEQYF; J gene: TRBJ2-7; V gene: TRBV30; clone size: .; D gene: TRBD1
CDR3 DNA: TGTGCCAGCAGTTTCGGCATCCTAGGGGGTTCCTACGAGCAGTACTTC; CDR3 protein: CASSFGILGGSYEQYF; J gene: TRBJ2-7; V gene: TRBV5-6; clone size: .; D gene: .
CDR3 DNA: TGTGCCAGCAGCCGGGCGGGAGCGGCCACAGATACGCAGTATTTT; CDR3 protein: CASSRAGAATDTQYF; J gene: TRBJ2-3; V gene: TRBV9; clone size: .; D gene: TRBD2
CDR3 DNA: TGTGCCAGCAGGGGACTCTCCTACGAGCAGTACTTC; CDR3 protein: CASRGLSYEQYF; J gene: TRBJ2-7; V gene: TRBV27; clone size: .; D gene: .
CDR3 DNA: TGTGCCATCAGTTTTCGCAGGGGTGAGGACAATGAGCAGTTCTTC; CDR3 protein: CAISFRRGEDNEQFF; J gene: TRBJ2-1; V gene: TRBV10-3; clone size: .; D gene: .
CDR3 DNA: TGTGCCAGCAGTTTAGGGGGATGGGGAGAAGCTTTCTTT; CDR3 protein: CASSLGGWGEAFF; J gene: TRBJ1-1; V gene: TRBV28; clone size: .; D gene: .
CDR3 DNA: TGTGCCAGCAGCTCGGGACAGATTTCAACCTACGAGCAGTACTTC; CDR3 protein: CASSSGQISTYEQYF; J gene: TRBJ2-7; V gene: TRBV7-6; clone size: .; D gene: TRBD1
CDR3 DNA: TGTGCCAGCAGAACTAGCCCCCACACAGATACGCAGTATTTT; CDR3 protein: CASRTSPHTDTQYF; J gene: TRBJ2-3; V gene: TRBV6-5; clone size: .; D gene: .
CDR3 DNA: TGTGCTAGTGGTTTGGTAAACAGCACAGATACGCAGTATTTT; CDR3 protein: CASGLVNSTDTQYF; J gene: TRBJ2-3; V gene: TRBV12-5; clone size: .; D gene: .
CDR3 DNA: TGCGCCAGCCGGGACCCGTTCACAGATACGCAGTATTTT; CDR3 protein: CASRDPFTDTQYF; J gene: TRBJ2-3; V gene: TRBV10-2; clone size: .; D gene: .
CDR3 DNA: TGTGCCAGCAGTTTCGGGAGGGGGGCAAACTACGAGCAGTACTTC; CDR3 protein: CASSFGRGANYEQYF; J gene: TRBJ2-7; V gene: TRBV5-4; clone size: .; D gene: TRBD2
CDR3 DNA: TGCAGCGCCCGGACAGAAGGAAACACCATATATTTT; CDR3 protein: CSARTEGNTIYF; J gene: TRBJ1-3; V gene: TRBV29-1; clone size: .; D gene: .
CDR3 DNA: TGTGCCAGCAGCACGGGGACGGGCTCCTACGAGCAGTACTTC; CDR3 protein: CASSTGTGSYEQYF; J gene: TRBJ2-7; V gene: TRBV7-8; clone size: .; D gene: .
CDR3 DNA: TGCGCCAGCAGCTTACAGGGGATCGGCTCTGGAAACACCATATATTTT; CDR3 protein: CASSLQGIGSGNTIYF; J gene: TRBJ1-3; V gene: TRBV5-1; clone size: .; D gene: TRBD1
CDR3 DNA: TGTGCCAGCAGTGAAGCTGGGGGACTACTCAATGAGCAGTTCTTC; CDR3 protein: CASSEAGGLLNEQFF; J gene: TRBJ2-1; V gene: TRBV2; clone size: .; D gene: TRBD2
CDR3 DNA: TGTGCCAGCAGTTTATACGGAAATGAGCAGTTCTTC; CDR3 protein: CASSLYGNEQFF; J gene: TRBJ2-1; V gene: TRBV28; clone size: .; D gene: .
CDR3 DNA: TGCGCCAGCAGCTTGGGTCTGAATAGCAATCAGCCCCAGCATTTT; CDR3 protein: CASSLGLNSNQPQHF; J gene: TRBJ1-5; V gene: TRBV5-1; clone size: .; D gene: .
CDR3 DNA: TGTGCCTGGAGTGTAGGGACGGGAACCCAAGAGACCCAGTACTTC; CDR3 protein: CAWSVGTGTQETQYF; J gene: TRBJ2-5; V gene: TRBV30; clone size: .; D gene: .
CDR3 DNA: TGTGCCAGCAGCTCACCTCTTTTGACTGAGCAGTTCTTC; CDR3 protein: CASSSPLLTEQFF; J gene: TRBJ2-1; V gene: TRBV7-2; clone size: .; D gene: .
CDR3 DNA: TGTGCCGACGGACAGGTTACTGAAGCTTTCTTT; CDR3 protein: CADGQVTEAFF; J gene: TRBJ1-1; V gene: TRBV2; clone size: .; D gene: TRBD1
CDR3 DNA: TGTGCCATCAGAACAGGCCCTCGGGACACTGAAGCTTTCTTT; CDR3 protein: CAIRTGPRDTEAFF; J gene: TRBJ1-1; V gene: TRBV10-3; clone size: .; D gene: .
CDR3 DNA: TGCAGCGTTGAACTAGCGGGAGCAGGAGATACGCAGTATTTT; CDR3 protein: CSVELAGAGDTQYF; J gene: TRBJ2-3; V gene: TRBV29-1; clone size: .; D gene: TRBD2
CDR3 DNA: TGTGCCAGCAGCTTATACAGGGTAAACACCGGGGAGCTGTTTTTT; CDR3 protein: CASSLYRVNTGELFF; J gene: TRBJ2-2; V gene: TRBV7-2; clone size: .; D gene: .
CDR3 DNA: TGTGCCAGCTCACCTGCCTGGGACTCCTACGAGCAGTACTTC; CDR3 protein: CASSPAWDSYEQYF; J gene: TRBJ2-7; V gene: TRBV18; clone size: .; D gene: .
CDR3 DNA: TGTGCCAGCTCACCACTATTCTCTAGCGGGGGGCGCCAAGAGACCCAGTACTTC; CDR3 protein: CASSPLFSSGGRQETQYF; J gene: TRBJ2-5; V gene: TRBV18; clone size: .; D gene: TRBD2
CDR3 DNA: TGCAGCGTTGGTAGGAGTACCCTCACCGGGACTAGCGGGTCCTACGAGCAGTACTTC; CDR3 protein: CSVGRSTLTGTSGSYEQYF; J gene: TRBJ2-7; V gene: TRBV29-1; clone size: few; D gene: TRBD2
CDR3 DNA: TGTGCCAGCAGTGAATTGTCAGGTTATAGCAATCAGCCCCAGCATTTT; CDR3 protein: CASSELSGYSNQPQHF; J gene: TRBJ1-5; V gene: TRBV6-1; clone size: .; D gene: .
CDR3 DNA: TGTGCCAGCAGTCACACTAGCGGTAGCTCCTACGAGCAGTACTTC; CDR3 protein: CASSHTSGSSYEQYF; J gene: TRBJ2-7; V gene: TRBV27; clone size: .; D gene: TRBD2
CDR3 DNA: TGTGCCAGCAGCGTAGTGATAGCGGATTACAATGAGCAGTTCTTC; CDR3 protein: CASSVVIADYNEQFF; J gene: TRBJ2-1; V gene: TRBV9; clone size: .; D gene: .
CDR3 DNA: TGTGCCACCCTCAGACACTCTTCCTACGAGCAGTACTTC; CDR3 protein: CATLRHSSYEQYF; J gene: TRBJ2-7; V gene: TRBV12-1; clone size: few; D gene: .
CDR3 DNA: TGTGCCAGCAGCTTAGCTCTGGGGCGAGATACGCAGTATTTT; CDR3 protein: CASSLALGRDTQYF; J gene: TRBJ2-3; V gene: TRBV7-2; clone size: once; D gene: .
CDR3 DNA: TGTGCCAGCAGTCGCGAGAACACGGGAGGCCACGAGCAGTACTTC; CDR3 protein: CASSRENTGGHEQYF; J gene: TRBJ2-7; V gene: TRBV6-5; clone size: .; D gene: TRBD2
CDR3 DNA: TGTGCCAGCTCACTTAAGACAGGGGAGAATGGCATTCAGTACTTC; CDR3 protein: CASSLKTGENGIQYF; J gene: TRBJ2-4; V gene: TRBV18; clone size: .; D gene: TRBD1
CDR3 DNA: TGCGCCAGCAGCCAAGAAGGGGAGGGAGAGACCCAGTACTTC; CDR3 protein: CASSQEGEGETQYF; J gene: TRBJ2-5; V gene: TRBV4-1; clone size: .; D gene: TRBD2
CDR3 DNA: TGTGCCAGCCGAAACCATAAGGGCGGCAGGGGGGGGCCCTACGAGCAGTACTTC; CDR3 protein: CASRNHKGGRGGPYEQYF; J gene: TRBJ2-7; V gene: TRBV28; clone size: .; D gene: .
CDR3 DNA: TGTGCCAGCAGCTTAGAAGGCAGGGGGGAAAACATTCAGTACTTC; CDR3 protein: CASSLEGRGENIQYF; J gene: TRBJ2-4; V gene: TRBV7-8; clone size: .; D gene: .
CDR3 DNA: TGTGCCAGTAAAGCCCACCCAGACGTGGAGTACTTC; CDR3 protein: CASKAHPDVEYF; J gene: TRBJ2-7; V gene: TRBV19; clone size: .; D gene: .